These 18 T cell receptor beta chains were all obtained from the same sample, sequenced in a study of blood T cell repertoires in COVID-19. Produced via immunoSEQ multiplex PCR; TCRdb's table is partial and in-frame only. In the table there are approximately 190,000 clones, roughly 87% of which are singletons. Sequences were obtained from peripheral blood. These receptor sequences come from a woman aged 40-49 years with acute or convalescent COVID-19.

The chain combines TRBV2 with TRBJ2-3, with 11 bases aligning to TRBD2. CDR1 SNHLY and CDR2 FYNNEI come from the germline V gene. The CDR3 has 19 amino acids. With V trimmed by 2 bases and J by 0 bases, 10 bases remained unmatched. The CDR3 region has the DNA TGTGCCAGCAGTGAAAGCTTGGGGTCTAGCGGGGGGAGCACAGATACGCAGTATTTT. Its translation: CASSESLGSSGGSTDTQYF.

This rearrangement joins TRBV28 to TRBJ2-2; 8 bases align to TRBD2. The ends lost 5 bases at V and 5 bases at J; junction bases unmatched: 4. This CDR3 is 14 amino acids long. The V gene's germline CDR1 is MDHEN and CDR2 SYDVKM. The DNA for the CDR3 is TGTGCCAGCAGTACCGGGACTAGAACCGGGGAGCTGTTTTTT. As protein: CASSTGTRTGELFF. The full variable domain, rest sourced from reference TRBV28 and TRBJ2-2, is DVKVTQSSRYLVKRTGEKVFLECVQDMDHENMFWYRQDPGLGLRLIYFSYDVKMKEKGDIPEGYSVSREKKERFSLILESASTNQTSMYLCASSTGTRTGELFFGEGSRLTVL.

The CDR3 sequence: CSVAQPRGGETQYF. The CDR3 DNA reads TGCAGCGTCGCACAGCCGAGGGGAGGGGAGACCCAGTACTTC. V and J are TRBV29-1 and TRBJ2-5; 7 nucleotides line up with TRBD2. There are 14 residues in the CDR3. Germline V gives CDR1 SQVTM, CDR2 ANQGSEA. Trimming took 6 bases from V and 5 from J; bases not matched to a gene: 12.

This rearrangement joins TRBV7-2 to TRBJ1-3; a weak D match, TRBD1 (5 bases). Germline assignment: CDR1 SGHTA and CDR2 FQGNSA. The CDR3 contains 16 residues. V was clipped by 5 bases and J by 0 bases, with 14 bases between them. Here the CDR3 DNA reads TGTGCCAGCAGCCCTCAGGACATCCACTCTGGAAACACCATATATTTT. This codes for CASSPQDIHSGNTIYF. Looking up the rest from reference TRBV7-2 and TRBJ1-3 gives the full variable domain: GAGVSQSPSNKVTEKGKDVELRCDPISGHTALYWYRQSLGQGLEFLIYFQGNSAPDKSGLPSDRFSAERTGGSVSTLTIQRTQQEDSAVYLCASSPQDIHSGNTIYFGEGSWLTVV.

The chain has TRBV28 and TRBJ2-2, with a tentative D call TRBD2 (7 bases). V gave up 6 bases and J gave up 0 bases, with 11 bases separating them. The CDR3 has 15 amino acids. The V gene's germline CDR1 is MDHEN and CDR2 SYDVKM. The CDR3 region has the DNA TGTGCCAGCAGCCGAGGGGGGGCGAACACCGGGGAGCTGTTTTTT. Residues: CASSRGGANTGELFF. Based on the CDR3 plus reference TRBV28 and TRBJ2-2, the full variable domain is DVKVTQSSRYLVKRTGEKVFLECVQDMDHENMFWYRQDPGLGLRLIYFSYDVKMKEKGDIPEGYSVSREKKERFSLILESASTNQTSMYLCASSRGGANTGELFFGEGSRLTVL.

V is TRBV3-1 (or the pseudogene TRBV3-2) and J is TRBJ1-1; 10 bases agree with TRBD1. This CDR3 region has 20 residues. The V gene's germline CDR1 is LGHDT and CDR2 YNNKEL (reference sequence). Trimming at V came to 1 base and at J to 1 base, leaving 15 bases not matched to a gene. CDR3 sequence reads: CASSQVGQDRGFFGNTEAFF. CDR3 in DNA: TGTGCCAGCAGCCAAGTCGGACAGGACAGGGGGTTCTTTGGGAACACTGAAGCTTTCTTT.

The V and J genes are TRBV5-1 and TRBJ1-3; D not resolved. V was shortened by 0 bases and J by 2 bases, with 9 bases between the two germline ends. The germline gives CDR1 SGHRS, CDR2 YFSETQ. This CDR3 is 15 amino acids long. The CDR3 here is CASSLDSFAGNTIYF. The CDR3, as DNA: TGCGCCAGCAGCTTGGACAGCTTCGCTGGAAACACCATATATTTT.

This rearrangement joins TRBV11-2 to TRBJ2-1, with 7 bases identical to TRBD2. The germline gives CDR1 SGHAT, CDR2 FQNNGV. CDR3 length: 15 residues. The V gene end was trimmed by 4 bases and the J gene end by 7 bases; junction bases not matched to a gene: 10. For the CDR3, the DNA is TGTGCCAGCAGCTACGTGGGCGGGAGAGGGAATGAGCAGTTCTTC. Protein sequence: CASSYVGGRGNEQFF.

This clone appeared a few times. The gene calls are TRBV2 and TRBJ1-1, with D perhaps matching TRBD1 (6 bases). Germline-derived CDR1 and CDR2 are SNHLY and FYNNEI. The ends were cut back, 7 bases at V and 1 base at J, with 16 bases in the middle. The CDR3 runs 15 residues. Here the CDR3 DNA reads TGTGCCAGCAACGGACTGGGGGGGCCGAACACTGAAGCTTTCTTT. Translated, it gives CASNGLGGPNTEAFF.

This clone was seen a single time. V gene TRBV6-5 combines with J gene TRBJ2-3; D ambiguous. The CDR3 has 12 amino acids. Germline CDR1 is MNHEY and CDR2 is SVGAGI. V was cut by 4 bases and J by 4 bases, with 6 bases left in between. CDR3 in DNA: TGTGCCAGCAGTTTTGGAGCAGATACGCAGTATTTT. This gives the protein CASSFGADTQYF.

As regards this clone: This sequence may be a read error, since a much larger clone differs from it by one base. The V call is TRBV9, the J call TRBJ1-1; D might be TRBD1 (6 bases). Germline CDR1 is SGDLS and CDR2 is YYNGEE. Trimming removed 4 bases from V and 3 bases from J, with 7 bases in between. There are 12 residues in the CDR3. The chain's CDR3 is CASSPGDTEAFF. The DNA for the CDR3 is TGTGCCAGCAGCCCAGGGGACACTGAAGCTTTCTTT. The entire variable domain, with the rest obtained from reference TRBV9 and TRBJ1-1, is as follows: DSGVTQTPKHLITATGQRVTLRCSPRSGDLSVYWYQQSLDQGLQFLIQYYNGEERAKGNILERFSAQQFPDLHSELNLSSLELGDSALYFCASSPGDTEAFFGQGTRLTVV.

The J gene is TRBJ1-3, the V gene TRBV19; the D is unclear. From germline, CDR1 is LNHDA and CDR2 SQIVND (reference sequence). The CDR3 is made up of 12 amino acids. Trimming removed 8 bases from V and 0 bases from J, with 5 bases in between. The DNA of the CDR3 is TGTGCCAGTGGCTTCTCTGGAAACACCATATATTTT. Amino acids: CASGFSGNTIYF. Full variable domain (outside the CDR3, taken from reference TRBV19 and TRBJ1-3): DGGITQSPKYLFRKEGQNVTLSCEQNLNHDAMYWYRQDPGQGLRLIYYSQIVNDFQKGDIAEGYSVSREKKESFPLTVTSAQKNPTAFYLCASGFSGNTIYFGEGSWLTVV.

The V call is TRBV7-4, the J call TRBJ1-5, with D hard to call. Looked up from germline, CDR1 is SGHVT and CDR2 is SQSDAQ. Trimming cost V 6 bases and J 5 bases, with 14 bases left between them. The CDR3 runs 14 residues. The CDR3 bases are TGTGCCAGCAGGGTGAGGCGGGCCGATCAGCCCCAGCATTTT. Translation gives CASRVRRADQPQHF. Complete variable domain (other parts from reference TRBV7-4 and TRBJ1-5): GAGVSQSPRYKVAKRGRDVALRCDSISGHVTLYWYRQTLGQGSEVLTYSQSDAQRDKSGRPSGRFSAERPERSVSTLKIQRTEQGDSAVYLCASRVRRADQPQHFGDGTRLSIL.

V usage is TRBV3-1 (or the pseudogene TRBV3-2) and J usage is TRBJ2-7; 9 positions match TRBD2. The germline V gene has CDR1 LGHDT and CDR2 YNNKEL (reference sequence). The CDR3 is 15 amino acids. With V trimmed by 4 bases and J by 2 bases, 6 bases remained unmatched. In nucleotides, the CDR3 is TGTGCCAGCAGCCCTCGACTAGCGGTTCCCTACGAGCAGTACTTC. Residues: CASSPRLAVPYEQYF.

The V gene is TRBV29-1, the J gene TRBJ1-4; tentatively, D is TRBD1 (6 bases). The germline V gene encodes CDR1 SQVTM and CDR2 ANQGSEA. V was shortened by 4 bases and J by 0 bases, with 9 bases between the two germline ends. The length of the CDR3 is 14 residues. The CDR3 DNA reads as TGCAGCGTTGCACAGGGCGCAACTAATGAAAAACTGTTTTTT. This gives the protein CSVAQGATNEKLFF.

V and J are TRBV9 and TRBJ2-7; the match to TRBD2 covers 7 bases. Germline V gene data show CDR1 as SGDLS and CDR2 as YYNGEE. CDR3 size: 15 residues. After removal of 1 base from V and 6 bases from J, the junction contained 10 bases not matched to a gene. This chain's CDR3 is CASSVLAGEFSEQYF. CDR3 bases: TGTGCCAGCAGCGTACTGGCGGGAGAGTTTAGCGAGCAGTACTTC.

V is TRBV11-2 and J is TRBJ2-1; D may be TRBD2 (6 bases). V shed 5 bases and J shed 7 bases, with 15 bases lying between them. CDR3 size: 14 residues. Germline values: CDR1 SGHAT, CDR2 FQNNGV. The CDR3 reads CASSRVADGNEQFF. CDR3 DNA sequence: TGTGCCAGCAGCCGTGTAGCGGATGGTAATGAGCAGTTCTTC.

V usage is TRBV3-1 (or the pseudogene TRBV3-2) and J usage is TRBJ2-6; TRBD1 aligns across 8 bases. Losses at the gene ends were 4 bases for V and 4 bases for J; bases not matched to a gene: 9. Looked up from germline, CDR1 is LGHDT and CDR2 is YNNKEL (reference sequence). This CDR3 spans 17 amino acids. CDR3 sequence (DNA): TGTGCCAGCAGCCCCGTACAGGGGGTGGGAGGGGCCAACGTCCTGACTTTC. It specifies CASSPVQGVGGANVLTF.